This T cell receptor (beta chain) was captured in a study of T cells after yellow fever vaccination. Study-level results: Within FACS-sorted repertoires, abundant clonotypes contaminating from the bulk population could be present. The study re-detected most primary-vaccination clones after the booster (96% CD4, roughly 91% CD8).

The CDR3 contains 12 residues. The V end was cut by 4 bases, the J end by 7 bases, with 10 bases between. CDR1 KGHSH and CDR2 LQKENI come from the germline V gene. TCR cDNA was made by 5'RACE template switching, adding a universal primer site and UMIs. TCRdb redid the calling of the 5' RACE reads with MiXCR, one entry per CDR3 protein. The sample includes hundreds of thousands of distinct CDR3 sequences, 15% to 20% of them seen just once. Concerning this clonotype itself: Antigen specificity is unknown.

The clonotype comes from a man between 18 and 29 years old who received the YFV17D yellow fever vaccine. The sequenced sample was PBMCs, obtained before the yellow fever booster vaccination. The V call is TRBV18, the J call TRBJ1-2, with a weak D call TRBD1 (5 bases). CDR3 in DNA: TGTGCCAGCTCACTGACAGACCTTGGCTACACCTTC. Protein product: CASSLTDLGYTF.